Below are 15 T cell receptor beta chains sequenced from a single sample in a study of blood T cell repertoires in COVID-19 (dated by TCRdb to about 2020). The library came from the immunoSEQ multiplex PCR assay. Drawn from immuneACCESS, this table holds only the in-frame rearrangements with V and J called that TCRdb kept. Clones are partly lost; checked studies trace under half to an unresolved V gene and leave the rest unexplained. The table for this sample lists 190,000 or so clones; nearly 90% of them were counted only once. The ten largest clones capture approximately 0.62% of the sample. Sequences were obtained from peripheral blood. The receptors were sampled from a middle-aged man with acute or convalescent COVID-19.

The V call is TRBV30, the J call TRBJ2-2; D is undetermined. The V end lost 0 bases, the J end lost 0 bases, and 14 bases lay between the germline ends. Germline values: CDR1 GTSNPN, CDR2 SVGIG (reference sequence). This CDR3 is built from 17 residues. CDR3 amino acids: CAWSVSATIANTGELFF. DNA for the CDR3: TGTGCCTGGAGTGTATCTGCGACAATCGCGAACACCGGGGAGCTGTTTTTT.

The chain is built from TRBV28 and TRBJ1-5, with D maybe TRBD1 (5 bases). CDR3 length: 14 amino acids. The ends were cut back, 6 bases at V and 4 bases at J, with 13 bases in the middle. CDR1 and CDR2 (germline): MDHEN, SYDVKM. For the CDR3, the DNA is TGTGCCAGCAGGATGGGGCAGCGAAATCAGCCCCAGCATTTT. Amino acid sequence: CASRMGQRNQPQHF.

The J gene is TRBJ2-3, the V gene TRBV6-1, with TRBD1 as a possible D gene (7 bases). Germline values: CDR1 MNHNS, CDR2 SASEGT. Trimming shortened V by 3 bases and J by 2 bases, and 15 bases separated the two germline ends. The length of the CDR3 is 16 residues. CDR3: CASSDRAGGSTDTQYF. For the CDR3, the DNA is TGTGCCAGCAGTGACCGGGCAGGGGGGTCCACAGATACGCAGTATTTT.

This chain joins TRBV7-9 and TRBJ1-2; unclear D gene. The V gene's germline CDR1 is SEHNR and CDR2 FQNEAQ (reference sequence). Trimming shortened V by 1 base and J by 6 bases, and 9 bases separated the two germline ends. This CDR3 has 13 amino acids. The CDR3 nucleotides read TGTGCCAGCAGCTTAGGCACAACCGATGGCTACACCTTC. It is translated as CASSLGTTDGYTF.

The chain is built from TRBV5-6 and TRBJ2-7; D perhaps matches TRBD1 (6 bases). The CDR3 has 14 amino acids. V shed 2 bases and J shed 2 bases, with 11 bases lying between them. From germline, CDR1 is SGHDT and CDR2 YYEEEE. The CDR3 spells CASSFGQKTYEQYF. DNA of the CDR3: TGTGCCAGCAGCTTCGGACAGAAAACCTACGAGCAGTACTTC.

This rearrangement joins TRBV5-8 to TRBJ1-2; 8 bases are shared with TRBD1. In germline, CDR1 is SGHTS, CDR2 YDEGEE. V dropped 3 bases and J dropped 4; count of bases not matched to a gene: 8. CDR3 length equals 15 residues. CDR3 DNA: TGTGCCAGCAGCTGGCTAGGGGACAGGCCCTATGGCTACACCTTC. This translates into CASSWLGDRPYGYTF.

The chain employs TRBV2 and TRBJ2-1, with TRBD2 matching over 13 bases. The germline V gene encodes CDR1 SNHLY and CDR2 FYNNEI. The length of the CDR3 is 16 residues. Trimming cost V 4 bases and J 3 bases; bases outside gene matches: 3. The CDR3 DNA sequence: TGTGCCAGCAGTGGGACTAGCGGGAGACTCTACAATGAGCAGTTCTTC. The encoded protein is CASSGTSGRLYNEQFF.

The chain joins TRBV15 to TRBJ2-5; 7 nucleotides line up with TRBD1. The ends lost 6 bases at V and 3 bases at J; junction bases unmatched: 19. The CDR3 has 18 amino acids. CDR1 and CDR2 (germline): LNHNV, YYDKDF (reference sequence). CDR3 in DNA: TGTGCCACCAGTTTACAAGTCAGGACAGGCTCTAATAAAGAGACCCAGTACTTC. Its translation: CATSLQVRTGSNKETQYF.

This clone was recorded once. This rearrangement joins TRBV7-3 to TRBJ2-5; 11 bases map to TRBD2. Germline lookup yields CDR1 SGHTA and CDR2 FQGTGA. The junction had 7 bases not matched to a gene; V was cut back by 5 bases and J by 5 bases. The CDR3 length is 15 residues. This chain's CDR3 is CASSMGLAELETQYF. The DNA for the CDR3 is TGTGCCAGCAGCATGGGACTAGCGGAACTCGAGACCCAGTACTTC.

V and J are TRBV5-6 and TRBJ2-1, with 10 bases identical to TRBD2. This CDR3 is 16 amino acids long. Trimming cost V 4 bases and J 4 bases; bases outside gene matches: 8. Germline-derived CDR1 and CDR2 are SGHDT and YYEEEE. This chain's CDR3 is CASSLGTSVLYNEQFF. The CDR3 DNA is TGTGCCAGCAGCCTGGGGACTAGCGTTTTGTACAATGAGCAGTTCTTC.

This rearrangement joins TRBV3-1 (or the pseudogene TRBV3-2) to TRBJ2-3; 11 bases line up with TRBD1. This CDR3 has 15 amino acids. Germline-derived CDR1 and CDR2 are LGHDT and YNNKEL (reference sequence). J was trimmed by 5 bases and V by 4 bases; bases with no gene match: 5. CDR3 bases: TGTGCCAGCAGCCTGGACAGGGGGCGTTTAGATACGCAGTATTTT. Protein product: CASSLDRGRLDTQYF.

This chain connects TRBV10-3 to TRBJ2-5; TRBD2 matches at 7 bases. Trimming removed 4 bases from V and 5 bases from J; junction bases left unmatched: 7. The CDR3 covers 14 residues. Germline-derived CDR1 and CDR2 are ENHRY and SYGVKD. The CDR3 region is CAISGGGRLETQYF. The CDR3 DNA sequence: TGTGCCATCAGTGGGGGCGGGAGATTGGAGACCCAGTACTTC.

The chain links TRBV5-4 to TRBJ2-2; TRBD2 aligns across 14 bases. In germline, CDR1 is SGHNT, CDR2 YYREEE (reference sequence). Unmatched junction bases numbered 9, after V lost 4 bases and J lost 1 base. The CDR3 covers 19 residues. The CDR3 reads CASSLGLAGGLKNTGELFF. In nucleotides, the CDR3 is TGTGCCAGCAGCCTCGGACTAGCGGGGGGCCTAAAGAACACCGGGGAGCTGTTTTTT.

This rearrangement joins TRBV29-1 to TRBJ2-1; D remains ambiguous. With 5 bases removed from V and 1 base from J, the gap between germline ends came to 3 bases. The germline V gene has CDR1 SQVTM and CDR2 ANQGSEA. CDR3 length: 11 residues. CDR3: CSVLSYNEQFF. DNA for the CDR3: TGCAGCGTTCTTTCCTACAATGAGCAGTTCTTC.

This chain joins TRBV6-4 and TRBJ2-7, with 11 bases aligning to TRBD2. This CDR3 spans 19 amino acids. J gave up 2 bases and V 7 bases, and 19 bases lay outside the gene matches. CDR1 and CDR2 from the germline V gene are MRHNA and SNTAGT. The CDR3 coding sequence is TGTGCCAGCACCCATTTGTCCGGGACTAGCGGAAAAGAGACCTACGAGCAGTACGTC. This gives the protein CASTHLSGTSGKETYEQYV.